Below are 21 T cell receptor beta chains sequenced from a single sample in a study of T cell responses to AZD1222 COVID-19 vaccine. The repertoire was sequenced with immunoSEQ multiplex PCR; TCRdb's copy has only in-frame clones and lacks some. The top ten clones hold roughly 3.5% of a sample with 90,000 to 150,000 clones, roughly 90% of them seen once. Material: peripheral blood, obtained on day 0 of AZD1222 vaccination. These receptors came from an adult in good health.

This rearrangement joins TRBV6-5 to TRBJ1-1, with TRBD1 as a possible D gene (5 bases). The CDR3 totals 16 residues. Germline CDR1 and CDR2: MNHEY and SVGAGI. Trimming removed 4 bases from V and 1 base from J, with 16 bases in between. The CDR3 DNA follows: TGTGCCAGCAGTTCCAGGGTCCTAATGGGGAACACTGAAGCTTTCTTT. This translates into CASSSRVLMGNTEAFF.

This clone appeared a single time. This chain connects TRBV7-3 to TRBJ2-5, with 15 bases identical to TRBD2. V lost 0 bases to trimming and J lost 2 bases; unmatched junction nucleotides: 13. The CDR3 has 21 residues. Germline lookup yields CDR1 SGHTA and CDR2 FQGTGA. CDR3 bases: TGTGCCAGCAGCTTAACGCCTCCTGCGGGACTAGCGGGGGGCGGGCAAGAGACCCAGTACTTC. It specifies CASSLTPPAGLAGGGQETQYF.

The genes are TRBV5-6 and TRBJ2-3, with 9 bases matching TRBD1. Trimming cost V 4 bases and J 2 bases; bases outside gene matches: 5. Looked up from germline, CDR1 is SGHDT and CDR2 is YYEEEE. This CDR3 is built from 15 residues. The CDR3 nucleotides read TGTGCCAGCAGCCCTGGGACAGGGCCCACAGATACGCAGTATTTT. The encoded protein is CASSPGTGPTDTQYF.

Notes on this clone: The identical CDR3 is also encoded by other nucleotide sequences in the sample. This chain links TRBV14 with TRBJ1-1, with D hard to call. Germline loops: CDR1 SGHDN, CDR2 FVKESK. The ends were cut back, 0 bases at V and 2 bases at J, with 4 bases in the middle. This CDR3 contains 13 residues. In nucleotides, the CDR3 is TGTGCCAGCAGCCAAGATCAAAACACTGAAGCTTTCTTT. Its protein product is CASSQDQNTEAFF.

CDR3 loop: CASSQEARGQRHYEQYF. In nucleotides, the CDR3 is TGCGCCAGCAGCCAAGAAGCTAGAGGACAGCGACACTACGAGCAGTACTTC. The rearrangement uses TRBV4-3 and TRBJ2-7; maybe TRBD1 (6 bases). The CDR3 is made up of 17 amino acids. The V end was cut by 0 bases, the J end by 3 bases, with 18 bases between. The germline V gene has CDR1 LGHNA and CDR2 YSLEER.

This chain connects TRBV7-8 to TRBJ1-1; 11 nucleotides align to TRBD1. CDR3 length: 16 residues. Per germline, CDR1 SGHVS and CDR2 FQNEAQ. V trimming: 6 bases; J trimming: 0 bases; junction bases outside the gene matches: 6. CDR3 coding DNA: TGTGCCAGCAGTAGGACAGGGGGCTCTTTGAACACTGAAGCTTTCTTT. Protein sequence: CASSRTGGSLNTEAFF. Using reference TRBV7-8 and TRBJ1-1 for the parts outside the CDR3, the full variable domain is GAGVSQSPRYKVAKRGQDVALRCDPISGHVSLFWYQQALGQGPEFLTYFQNEAQLDKSGLPSDRFFAERPEGSVSTLKIQRTQQEDSAVYLCASSRTGGSLNTEAFFGQGTRLTVV.

This clone occurred a few times. V is TRBV7-9 and J is TRBJ1-4; 8 bases line up with TRBD1. The CDR3 is made up of 15 amino acids. Germline CDR1 reads SEHNR; CDR2 reads FQNEAQ (reference sequence). V gave up 5 bases and J gave up 2 bases; unmatched junction bases: 4. For the CDR3, the DNA is TGTGCCAGCAGCCAGGGGGCTCGGACTAATGAAAAACTGTTTTTT. It encodes CASSQGARTNEKLFF.

J is TRBJ1-5 and V is TRBV6-5, with D hard to call. The length of the CDR3 is 13 residues. Trimming removed 2 bases at V and 4 bases at J, with 6 bases between. Germline CDR1 and CDR2: MNHEY and SVGAGI. The CDR3 protein is CASSYVENQPQHF. CDR3 DNA sequence: TGTGCCAGCAGTTACGTGGAGAATCAGCCCCAGCATTTT.

The J gene is TRBJ2-1, the V gene TRBV3-1 (or the pseudogene TRBV3-2); TRBD2 matches 9 bases. J lost 10 bases, V lost 1 base, and 5 bases had no gene match. The CDR3 runs 14 residues. Germline V gives CDR1 LGHDT, CDR2 YNNKEL (reference sequence). CDR3 nucleotide sequence: TGTGCCAGCAGCCAAGGGCGGAGCGGGGGGGAGCAGTTCTTC. Translation: CASSQGRSGGEQFF.

The chain's CDR3 is CASSLALMGSGYTF. CDR3 nucleotides: TGTGCCAGCAGCTTAGCGCTTATGGGTTCCGGCTACACCTTC. The V gene is TRBV7-2, the J gene TRBJ1-2, with D uncertain. Germline V gene lookup returns CDR1 SGHTA and CDR2 FQGNSA. CDR3 length: 14 amino acids. Trimming removed 0 bases from V and 8 bases from J, with 13 bases in between.

The V call is TRBV18, the J call TRBJ1-2; D ambiguous. Germline V gene lookup returns CDR1 KGHSH and CDR2 LQKENI. Trimming took off 3 bases at V and 5 bases at J, with 13 bases between the two ends. The CDR3 has 14 amino acids. Here the CDR3 DNA reads TGTGCCAGCTCACCCCGGATGGGTGAATATGGCTACACCTTC. As protein: CASSPRMGEYGYTF.

This chain uses TRBV6-6 with TRBJ1-2, with 7 bases that match TRBD1. Germline V CDR1 and CDR2: MNHNY, SVGAGI (reference sequence). After removal of 6 bases from V and 0 bases from J, the junction contained 7 bases not matched to a gene. The CDR3 sequence is 15 residues long. In DNA form, the CDR3 reads TGTGCCAGCAGAGATCGACAGGGACCTAACTATGGCTACACCTTC. This encodes CASRDRQGPNYGYTF.

V usage is TRBV19 and J usage is TRBJ1-5, with D possibly TRBD1 on 6 matching bases. V was shortened by 11 bases and J by 4 bases, with 21 bases between the two germline ends. The CDR3 totals 15 residues. Per the germline V gene, CDR1 is LNHDA and CDR2 is SQIVND (reference sequence). CDR3 DNA sequence: TGTGCCTCAGCAGGGGCAGGGGAACCGAATCAGCCCCAGCATTTT. It encodes CASAGAGEPNQPQHF.

This sequence joins TRBV7-3 and TRBJ1-1; D unresolved. The germline V gene has CDR1 SGHTA and CDR2 FQGTGA. Between the trimmed V and J ends, which lost 2 bases and 4 bases, there was a span of 8 bases. This CDR3 is built from 13 residues. The CDR3 DNA reads TGTGCCAGCAGCTTACTCAGATCCACTGAAGCTTTCTTT. Translation gives CASSLLRSTEAFF.

This chain joins TRBV7-2 and TRBJ1-5; D remains ambiguous. V lost 3 bases, J lost 9 bases, and 12 bases lay in between. Germline CDR1 reads SGHTA; CDR2 reads FQGNSA. This CDR3 region has 13 residues. In nucleotides, the CDR3 is TGTGCCAGCAGCTTTACACAGATCTCGCCCCAGCATTTT. Protein product: CASSFTQISPQHF.

The CDR3 loop is CASSGSSYNEQFF. CDR3 coding DNA: TGTGCCTCATCGGGGAGCTCCTACAATGAGCAGTTCTTC. The genes are TRBV19 and TRBJ2-1, with D maybe TRBD2 (5 bases). V shed 11 bases and J shed 0 bases, with 11 bases lying between them. In germline, CDR1 is LNHDA, CDR2 SQIVND (reference sequence). The CDR3 runs to 13 residues.

This sequence joins TRBV4-3 and TRBJ1-2, with 10 bases identical to TRBD1. V lost 2 bases to trimming and J lost 5 bases; unmatched junction nucleotides: 11. The CDR3 has 17 residues. Germline V lookup: CDR1 LGHNA, CDR2 YSLEER. This CDR3 reads CASSQSSTGTGVYGYTF. CDR3 in DNA: TGCGCCAGCAGCCAAAGCTCGACAGGGACAGGGGTGTATGGCTACACCTTC.

The genes are TRBV27 and TRBJ2-7; maybe TRBD2 (6 bases). Germline V gene data show CDR1 as MNHEY and CDR2 as SMNVEV (reference sequence). The germline V and J ends were trimmed by 6 bases and 3 bases, with 15 bases remaining between them. This CDR3 has 14 residues. This chain's CDR3 is CASSPQWRDYEQYF. CDR3 DNA sequence: TGTGCCAGCAGCCCCCAGTGGAGGGACTACGAGCAGTACTTC.

This clone has just a few counts. The CDR3 sequence: CASSYGSGEKLFF. The CDR3 coding sequence is TGTGCCAGCAGTTACGGGTCGGGTGAAAAACTGTTTTTT. This chain connects TRBV6-5 to TRBJ1-4; D unresolved. CDR1 MNHEY and CDR2 SVGAGI come from the germline V gene. This CDR3 region has 13 residues. The V end was cut by 2 bases, the J end by 7 bases, with 8 bases between.

The genes are TRBV29-1 and TRBJ2-2; tentative D call: TRBD2 (5 bases). CDR3 length: 12 residues. V shed 2 bases and J shed 6 bases, with 7 bases lying between them. Germline CDR1 SQVTM, CDR2 ANQGSEA. The CDR3 nucleotides are TGCAGCGTTGAATCCGGGGCCGGGGAGCTGTTTTTT. Protein: CSVESGAGELFF.

This clone was detected once. The rearrangement links TRBV5-1 to TRBJ2-2; 8 positions match TRBD2. The germline CDR1 and CDR2 sequences are SGHRS and YFSETQ. The V gene end was trimmed by 4 bases and the J gene end by 5 bases; junction bases not matched to a gene: 7. The CDR3 totals 15 residues. CDR3 residues: CASSQGRGGTGELFF. CDR3 coding DNA: TGCGCCAGCAGCCAAGGCCGCGGGGGGACCGGGGAGCTGTTTTTT.